This paragraph reports one T cell receptor (beta chain). Its antigen remains unidentified. The CDR3 consists of 14 residues. Trimming pared 1 base from V and 5 bases from J, leaving 9 bases between. Germline CDR1 and CDR2: SGHTA and FQGNSA. The sample comes from a study of CD8 T cells in ankylosing spondylitis. Overall study results and limits: Earlier reports found some motif variants in synovial fluid and blood in reactive arthritis.

TCRdb ran MiXCR on the 5' RACE reads and lists one entry per CDR3 protein. The sample holds roughly 280,000 distinct CDR3 sequences, 15% to 20% seen once. This chain joins TRBV7-2 and TRBJ1-5; D gene uncertain. Sequences were obtained from blood, either unsorted or a sorted T cell fraction (not recorded which). The sequence came from a male donor with ankylosing spondylitis or in good health (not recorded which). CDR3 in amino acids: CASSLEGQHQPQHF. CDR3 sequence (DNA): TGTGCCAGCAGCTTAGAAGGGCAACATCAGCCCCAGCATTTT.